This TCR beta chain was sequenced for a study of Graves' ophthalmopathy and Graves' hyperthyroidism (dated by TCRdb to 2017 to 2018). Study-level background: Peripheral blood samples were taken at the time of initial diagnosis, before any treatment was given. The 100 discovery patients were randomly split 7:3 into training and test sets. In total, around 140 blood samples were TCR-sequenced: fewer than 50 ophthalmopathy, roughly 77 hyperthyroidism and roughly 17 hyperthyroidism-to-ophthalmopathy patients. To explore V-J signatures distinguishing ophthalmopathy from hyperthyroidism, a discovery set of about a hundred patients (more than 40 ophthalmopathy, about 57 stable hyperthyroidism) was enrolled. The study used signatures of the TCR beta repertoire to tell Graves' ophthalmopathy apart from Graves' hyperthyroidism and to predict which patients would progress to ophthalmopathy. Following sample collection, hyperthyroidism patients were given methimazole at a starting dose of 30 mg daily, and ophthalmopathy patients were given high-dose intravenous methylprednisolone. For independent validation, a separate cohort was made up of about 18 hyperthyroidism patients plus 17 patients who later progressed from hyperthyroidism to ophthalmopathy. T-cell repertoires of thyroid tissue and blood were compared in five or six hyperthyroidism patients.

TCR beta CDR3 regions were amplified from RNA transcripts for repertoire sequencing. The first round of RT-PCR was done with HTBI primers and the Qiagen OneStep RT-PCR kit, and was followed by a second round of multiplex PCR, then size selection and purification. The libraries underwent paired-end sequencing with 100 bp reads on an Illumina HiSeq2000. The original methods were these. SOAPnuke was used for read processing, and reads with adapters, uncalled bases, a mean Phred below 15, or no exact constant-primer or identifier match were discarded. High-quality paired reads were merged with COPE v1.2.5. Each unique nucleotide sequence was treated as a clonotype, and MiTCR v1.1 was used to align the clonotypes to the IMGT TRB V, D and J references. The analysis was limited to V-J combinations with a frequency above 0.0001, which together covered 99% to 99.2% of the repertoires. For each V-J combination, a TCR clonal expansion and chaos score was defined as the ratio of F50 clonal expansion to chaos observed in the TCRdist matrix. Features were reduced by Welch's t-statistics and random forest to over 10 V-J combinations, which fed a naive Bayes classifier. The Morisita-Horn index was used to measure how similar the thyroid and blood repertoires were. The public reads were reanalyzed by TCRdb: fastp trimming at Q25, MiXCR alignment, in-frame beta chains only. CDR3 protein duplicates are merged, each entry listing the most common genes and DNA. TCRdb's processing, not the authors', yielded these V and J calls. The sample table holds just over 600,000 distinct CDR3 sequences, of which 20% to 25% were seen once. The ten largest clones add up to 7.1% of the sample.

Hyperthyroidism was defined as stable when no progression to ophthalmopathy occurred within 18 months of follow-up. The hyperthyroidism patients were 18 to 65 years old and newly diagnosed, with a disease duration of less than 2 months. Anyone with other autoimmune diseases, uncontrolled infections, pregnancy or lactation was excluded from the study. Clinical symptoms, serum thyroxine, TRAb, thyroid ultrasound and orbital computed tomography formed the basis of the diagnosis. Using Ficoll-Paque density gradient centrifugation, PBMCs were isolated from 9.5 to 10 ml of fresh peripheral blood. Trizol reagent was used to extract the total RNA, and its quality was then checked on an Agilent 2100 Bioanalyzer. Beyond this particular receptor, the publication reports: In validation, the model predicted ophthalmopathy progression with more than 70% sensitivity and about 73% specificity; 12 predicted patients were CT-confirmed with GO in a median of 6.5 months. Ophthalmopathy was separated from stable hyperthyroidism by the 13-signature model with more than 85% sensitivity and about 83% specificity in cross-validation and with 80%/75% in the test set. No statistical method was used to predetermine the sample size, and group allocation was not hidden from the investigators. Most of the expanded thyroid clonotypes with a frequency above 0.001 were also detected in blood, and it was suggested that the thyroid immune response may be reflected by blood repertoires.

Points on this clonotype: This receptor's antigen is unknown. One base away there is no much larger clone; base qualities are not given.

The junction shows trimming of 6 bases on V and 7 bases on J, plus 22 bases between the germline ends. The CDR3 runs 15 amino acids, cysteine and phenylalanine included. Only the CDR3 region is kept as DNA, spanning 45 bases read in frame from base 1. The germline V gene (reference sequence) supplies CDR1 LNHDA and CDR2 SQIVND. Sequencing used peripheral blood. The chain employs TRBV19 and TRBJ2-7; the D region is possibly TRBD1 or TRBD2, each matching across 5 bases. The sequence was obtained from a woman between 18 and 29 years old with stable Graves' hyperthyroidism. Some clones in this sample may be carry-over from other donors' samples. Donor details come from another sample of the same person, matched by shared clones. The DNA is as follows: TGTGCCAGTAGCATGGGACCGCCGCCCCGAGGGGAGCAGTACTTC. Its translation reads: CASSMGPPPRGEQYF.